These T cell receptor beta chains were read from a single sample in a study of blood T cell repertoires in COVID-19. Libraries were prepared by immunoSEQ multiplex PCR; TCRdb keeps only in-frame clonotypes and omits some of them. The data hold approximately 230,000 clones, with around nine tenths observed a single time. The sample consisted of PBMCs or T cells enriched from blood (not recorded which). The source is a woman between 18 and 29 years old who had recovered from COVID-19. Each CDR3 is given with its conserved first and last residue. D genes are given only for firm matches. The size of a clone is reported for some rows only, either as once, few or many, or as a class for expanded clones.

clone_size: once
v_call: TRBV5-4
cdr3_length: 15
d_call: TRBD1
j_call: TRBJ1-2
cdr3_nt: TGTGCCAGCAGTCCTCTACAGGGGGACCGGGGTGGCTACACCTTC
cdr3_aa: CASSPLQGDRGGYTF

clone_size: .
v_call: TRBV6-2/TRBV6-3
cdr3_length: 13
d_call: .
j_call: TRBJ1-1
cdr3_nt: TGTGCCAGCAGTTACTCAGCGAACACTGAAGCTTTCTTT
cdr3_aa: CASSYSANTEAFF

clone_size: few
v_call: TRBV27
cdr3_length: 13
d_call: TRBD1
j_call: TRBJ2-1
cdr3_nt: TGTGCCAGCAGTTGGGACAGGGAGGGTGAGCAGTTCTTC
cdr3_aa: CASSWDREGEQFF

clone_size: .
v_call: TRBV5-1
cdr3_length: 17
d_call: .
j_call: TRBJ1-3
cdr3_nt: TGCGCCAGCAGCTTGGTTAAGAGTCCGTTCTCTGGAAACACCATATATTTT
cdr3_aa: CASSLVKSPFSGNTIYF

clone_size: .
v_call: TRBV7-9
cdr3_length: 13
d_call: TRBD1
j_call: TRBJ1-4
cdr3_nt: TGTGCCAGCAGCTTGGTCAGGGACAGTAAACTGTTTTTT
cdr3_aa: CASSLVRDSKLFF

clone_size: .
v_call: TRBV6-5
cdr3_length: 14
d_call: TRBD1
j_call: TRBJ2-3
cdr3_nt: TGTGCCAGCCCTCCGGGACAGGGGGCAGATACGCAGTATTTT
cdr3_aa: CASPPGQGADTQYF

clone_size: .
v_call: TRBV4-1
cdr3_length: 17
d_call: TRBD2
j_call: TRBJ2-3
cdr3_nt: TGCGCCAGCAGCCAAAATACCCTAGCGGGGGGACCGCGTACGCAGTATTTT
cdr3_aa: CASSQNTLAGGPRTQYF

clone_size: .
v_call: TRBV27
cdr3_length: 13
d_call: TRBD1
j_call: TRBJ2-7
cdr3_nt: TGTGCCAGCAGTGAGGGACAGACTTACGAGCAGTACTTC
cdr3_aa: CASSEGQTYEQYF

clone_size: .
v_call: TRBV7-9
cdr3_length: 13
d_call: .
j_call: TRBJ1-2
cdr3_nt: TGTGCCAGCAGCTTTGGTGATGAGGGTGGCTACACCTTC
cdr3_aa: CASSFGDEGGYTF

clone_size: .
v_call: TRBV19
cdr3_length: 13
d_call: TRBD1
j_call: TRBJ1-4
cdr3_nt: TGTGCCAGTAGGGGGACAGCTAATGAAAAACTGTTTTTT
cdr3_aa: CASRGTANEKLFF

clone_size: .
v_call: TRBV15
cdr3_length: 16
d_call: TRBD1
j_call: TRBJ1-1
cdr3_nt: TGTGCCACCAGCACTAGGACAGGGATATTAGGCACTGAAGCTTTCTTT
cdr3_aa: CATSTRTGILGTEAFF

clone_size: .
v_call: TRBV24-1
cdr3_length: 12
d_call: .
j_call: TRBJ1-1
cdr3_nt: TGTGCCGCCAGGTCGGGGAACACTGAAGCTTTCTTT
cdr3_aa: CAARSGNTEAFF

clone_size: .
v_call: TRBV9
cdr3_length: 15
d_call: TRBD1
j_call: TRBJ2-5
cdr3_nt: TGTGCCAGCAGCGTAGGCCAGGGGGCGCGAGAGACCCAGTACTTC
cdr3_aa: CASSVGQGARETQYF

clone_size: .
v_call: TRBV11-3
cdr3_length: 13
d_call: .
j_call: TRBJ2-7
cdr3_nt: TGTGCCAGCAGCTCAGACCGTAATTACGAGCAGTACTTC
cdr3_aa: CASSSDRNYEQYF

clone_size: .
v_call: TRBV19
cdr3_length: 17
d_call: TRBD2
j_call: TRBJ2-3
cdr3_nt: TGTGCCAGTAGTCCGGGACTAGCGGGGGGGCGCACAGATACGCAGTATTTT
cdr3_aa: CASSPGLAGGRTDTQYF

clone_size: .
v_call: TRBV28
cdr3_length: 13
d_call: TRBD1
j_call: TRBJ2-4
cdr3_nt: TGTGCCAGCAGTGTTCAGGGGGCGTACATTCAGTACTTC
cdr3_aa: CASSVQGAYIQYF

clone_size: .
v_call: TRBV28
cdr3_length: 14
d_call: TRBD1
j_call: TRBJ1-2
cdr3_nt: TGTGCCAGCAGTGTATGGGACAGGGGTTATGGCTACACCTTC
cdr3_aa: CASSVWDRGYGYTF

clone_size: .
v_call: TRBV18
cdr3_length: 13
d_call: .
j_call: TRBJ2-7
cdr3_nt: TGTGCCAGCTCCCTTCCCCCTAGCTACGAGCAGTACTTC
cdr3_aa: CASSLPPSYEQYF

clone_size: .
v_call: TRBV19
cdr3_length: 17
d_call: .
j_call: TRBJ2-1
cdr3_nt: TGTGCCAGTAGTATTTATGGAGGGGAGTCTTTGGACAATGAGCAGTTCTTC
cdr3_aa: CASSIYGGESLDNEQFF

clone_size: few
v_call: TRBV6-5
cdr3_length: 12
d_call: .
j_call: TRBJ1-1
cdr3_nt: TGTGCCAGCAGCATGTCTAGAACTGAAGCTTTCTTT
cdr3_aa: CASSMSRTEAFF

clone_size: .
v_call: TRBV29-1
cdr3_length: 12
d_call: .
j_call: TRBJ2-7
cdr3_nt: TGCAGCGCGGGCCAGGGTCACTACGAGCAGTACTTC
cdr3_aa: CSAGQGHYEQYF

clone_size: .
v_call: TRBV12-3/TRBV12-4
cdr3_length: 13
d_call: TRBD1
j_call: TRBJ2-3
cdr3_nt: TGTGCCAGCAGTTTAGTAGGGACAGACACGCAGTATTTT
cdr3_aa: CASSLVGTDTQYF

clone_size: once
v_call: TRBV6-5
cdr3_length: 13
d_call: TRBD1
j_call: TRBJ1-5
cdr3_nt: TGTGCCAGCCTGGGACAGGTCAATCAGCCCCAGCATTTT
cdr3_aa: CASLGQVNQPQHF

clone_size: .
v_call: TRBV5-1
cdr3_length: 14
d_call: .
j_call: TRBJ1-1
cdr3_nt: TGCGCCAGCAGCTTGGAAGGGGTGGCCACTGAAGCTTTCTTT
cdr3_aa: CASSLEGVATEAFF

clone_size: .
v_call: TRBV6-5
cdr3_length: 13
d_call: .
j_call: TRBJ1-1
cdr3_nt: TGTGCCAGCAGGATCCCAGGGTTCACTGAAGCTTTCTTT
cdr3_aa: CASRIPGFTEAFF

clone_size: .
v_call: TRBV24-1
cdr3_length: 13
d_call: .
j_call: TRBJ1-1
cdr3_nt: TGTGCCACCAGTGTTGCAGAGAACACTGAAGCTTTCTTT
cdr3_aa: CATSVAENTEAFF

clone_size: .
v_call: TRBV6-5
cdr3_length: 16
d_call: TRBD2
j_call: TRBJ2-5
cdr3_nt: TGTGCCAGCAGTTACAGACTAGCGGGGGGTAGGGAGACCCAGTACTTC
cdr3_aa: CASSYRLAGGRETQYF

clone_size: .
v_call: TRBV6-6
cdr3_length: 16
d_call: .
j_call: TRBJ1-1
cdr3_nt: TGTGCCAGCAGTCCCGACAGGTTCACATTGAACACTGAAGCTTTCTTT
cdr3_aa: CASSPDRFTLNTEAFF

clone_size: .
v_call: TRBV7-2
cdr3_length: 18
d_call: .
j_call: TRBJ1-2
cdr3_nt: TGTGCCAGCAGCTTAGACCGGATGTGGCGAGGGACTAACTATGGCTACACCTTC
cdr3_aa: CASSLDRMWRGTNYGYTF

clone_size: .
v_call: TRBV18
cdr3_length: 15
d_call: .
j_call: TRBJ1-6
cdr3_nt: TGTGCCAGCTCTCGACAGCCCGGTGCGGATTCACCCCTCCACTTT
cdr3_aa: CASSRQPGADSPLHF

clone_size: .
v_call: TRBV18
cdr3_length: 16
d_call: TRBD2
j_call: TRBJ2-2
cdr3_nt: TGTGCCAGCTCACCACCAGTAGCGGGAGTACCCGGGGAGCTGTTTTTT
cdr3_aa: CASSPPVAGVPGELFF

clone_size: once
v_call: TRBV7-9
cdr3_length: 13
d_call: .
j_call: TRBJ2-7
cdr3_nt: TGTGCCAGCAGCTTGGCCCTGGGACATTCGTTGCACTTC
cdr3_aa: CASSLALGHSLHF

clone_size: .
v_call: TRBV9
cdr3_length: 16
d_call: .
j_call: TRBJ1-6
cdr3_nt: TGTGCCAGCAGCGTAGGAACCCGGGGGGGGAATTCACCCCTCCACTTT
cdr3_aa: CASSVGTRGGNSPLHF

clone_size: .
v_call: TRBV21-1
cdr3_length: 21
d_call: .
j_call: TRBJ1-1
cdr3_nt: TGTGCCAGCAGCAACCTTAAAGCCCCAGAGGGGACAGGGGGCTTGGGCGCTGAAGCTTTCTTT
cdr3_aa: CASSNLKAPEGTGGLGAEAFF

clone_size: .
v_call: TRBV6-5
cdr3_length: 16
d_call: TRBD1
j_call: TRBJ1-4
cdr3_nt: TGTGCCAGCAGTTATGGGTCGGGACAGGGGAATGAAAAACTGTTTTTT
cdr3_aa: CASSYGSGQGNEKLFF

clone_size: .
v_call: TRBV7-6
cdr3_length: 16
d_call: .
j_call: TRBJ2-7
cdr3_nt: TGTGCCAGCAGCTTAGCGGGAGACGCTCCAGGCGGCGAGCAGTACTTC
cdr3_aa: CASSLAGDAPGGEQYF

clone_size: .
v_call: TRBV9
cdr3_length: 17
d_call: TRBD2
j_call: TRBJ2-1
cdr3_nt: TGTGCCAGCAGCCGTACTAGCGGGAGGGCTTATTACAATGAGCAGTTCTTC
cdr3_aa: CASSRTSGRAYYNEQFF

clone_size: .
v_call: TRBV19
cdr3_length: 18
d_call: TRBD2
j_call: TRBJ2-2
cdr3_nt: TGTGCCAGTATCCCGACTAGCGGGGGGGCGGGTTTAACCGGGGAGCTGTTTTTT
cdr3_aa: CASIPTSGGAGLTGELFF

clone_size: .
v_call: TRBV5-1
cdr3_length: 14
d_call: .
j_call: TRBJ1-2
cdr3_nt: TGCGCCAGCAGCACCAGACAGGCACGCAATGGCTACACCTTC
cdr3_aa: CASSTRQARNGYTF

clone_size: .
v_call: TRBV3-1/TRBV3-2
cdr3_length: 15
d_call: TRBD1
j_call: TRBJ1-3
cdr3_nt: TGTGCCAGCAGTTACAGGGGAGAGGCGGGAAACACCATATATTTT
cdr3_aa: CASSYRGEAGNTIYF

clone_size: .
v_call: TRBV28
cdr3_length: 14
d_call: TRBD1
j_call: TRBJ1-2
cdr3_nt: TGTGCCAGCAGTAGTCCGGGACAGGGTTCCACCTACACCTTC
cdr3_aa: CASSSPGQGSTYTF

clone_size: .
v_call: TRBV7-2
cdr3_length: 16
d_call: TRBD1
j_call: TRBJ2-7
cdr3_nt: TGTGCCAGCAGCTTTCGGCTGGGACAGGGTACCTACGAGCAGTACTTC
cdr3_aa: CASSFRLGQGTYEQYF

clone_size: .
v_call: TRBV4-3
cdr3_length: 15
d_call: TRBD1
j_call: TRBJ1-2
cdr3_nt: TGCGCCAGCAGCCGCGGACAGGGAGGAAACTATGGCTACACCTTC
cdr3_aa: CASSRGQGGNYGYTF

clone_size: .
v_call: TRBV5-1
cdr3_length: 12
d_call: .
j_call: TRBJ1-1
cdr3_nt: TGCGCCAGCAGCTTGGGGATTGGAGAGGCTTTCTTT
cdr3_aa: CASSLGIGEAFF

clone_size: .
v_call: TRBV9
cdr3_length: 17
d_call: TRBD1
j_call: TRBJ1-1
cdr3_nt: TGTGCCAGCAGCGTAGAGTGGCGGACAGGGGAGGGATCTGAAGCTTTCTTT
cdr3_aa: CASSVEWRTGEGSEAFF

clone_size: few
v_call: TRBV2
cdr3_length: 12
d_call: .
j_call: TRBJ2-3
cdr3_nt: TGTGCCAGCAGTGAACTAGAGGATACGCAGTATTTT
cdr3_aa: CASSELEDTQYF

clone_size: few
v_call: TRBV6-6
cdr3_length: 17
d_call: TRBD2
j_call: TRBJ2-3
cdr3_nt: TGTGCCAGCAGTCGGACTAGCGGAACCCCTAGCACAGATACGCAGTATTTT
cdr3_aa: CASSRTSGTPSTDTQYF

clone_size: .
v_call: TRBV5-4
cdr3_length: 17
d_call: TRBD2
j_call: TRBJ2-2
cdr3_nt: TGTGCCAGCAGCTTGAGGCTAGCGGGAGCGGACACCGGGGAGCTGTTTTTT
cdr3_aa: CASSLRLAGADTGELFF

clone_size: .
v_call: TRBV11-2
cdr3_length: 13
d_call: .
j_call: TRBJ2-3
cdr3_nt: TGTGCCAGCAGCTTAGATCTAGGAGATACGCAGTATTTT
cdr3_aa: CASSLDLGDTQYF

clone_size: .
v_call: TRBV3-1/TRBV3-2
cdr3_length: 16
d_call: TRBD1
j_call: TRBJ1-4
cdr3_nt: TGTGCCAGCAGCCCCGGGACAGCTGCAACTAATGAAAAACTGTTTTTT
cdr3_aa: CASSPGTAATNEKLFF

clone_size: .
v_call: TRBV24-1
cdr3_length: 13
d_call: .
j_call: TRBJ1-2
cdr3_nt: TGTGCCACCAGTGACGATCTGGAGCCTGGCTACACCTTC
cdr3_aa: CATSDDLEPGYTF

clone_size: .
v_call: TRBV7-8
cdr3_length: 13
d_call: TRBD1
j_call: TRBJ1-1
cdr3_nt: TGTGCCAGCAGCCGACAGGGGGGAACTGAAGCTTTCTTT
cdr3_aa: CASSRQGGTEAFF

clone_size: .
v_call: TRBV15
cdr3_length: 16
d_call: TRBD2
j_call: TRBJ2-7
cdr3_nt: TGTGCCACCAGCAGGGGATTTAGCGGGGCCGCCTACGAGCAGTACTTC
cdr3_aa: CATSRGFSGAAYEQYF

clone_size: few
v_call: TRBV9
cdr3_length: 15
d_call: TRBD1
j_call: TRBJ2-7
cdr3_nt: TGTGCCAGCAGCGCTAGGGAAGGGGGCCCCTACGAGCAGTACTTC
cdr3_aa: CASSAREGGPYEQYF